This T cell receptor (beta chain) was identified in a study of cytomegalovirus exposure and HLA in healthy donors. The V end was cut by 1 base, the J end by 0 bases, with 11 bases between. Germline V lookup: CDR1 MGHDK, CDR2 SYGVNS. The CDR3 runs to 16 residues. Here immunoSEQ multiplex PCR was the method, and the copy in TCRdb shows in-frame clones only, minus some. Found here are tens of thousands of clones, about 90% of them singletons; the top ten hold about 7%. Study-level points and caveats: For most TCR sequences rarity was the rule, although some public TCRs occurred in many donors.

Comments on this clone: Its cognate antigen is unknown.

Sequencing was carried out using PBMCs. This rearrangement joins TRBV25-1 to TRBJ2-3; D is perhaps TRBD2 (5 bases). The receptor was derived from a woman aged 25-40 years in good health and CMV-seronegative. The CDR3 DNA is TGTGCCAGCAGTGAATTTGCCTCGGGAAGCACAGATACGCAGTATTTT. It yields the protein CASSEFASGSTDTQYF.